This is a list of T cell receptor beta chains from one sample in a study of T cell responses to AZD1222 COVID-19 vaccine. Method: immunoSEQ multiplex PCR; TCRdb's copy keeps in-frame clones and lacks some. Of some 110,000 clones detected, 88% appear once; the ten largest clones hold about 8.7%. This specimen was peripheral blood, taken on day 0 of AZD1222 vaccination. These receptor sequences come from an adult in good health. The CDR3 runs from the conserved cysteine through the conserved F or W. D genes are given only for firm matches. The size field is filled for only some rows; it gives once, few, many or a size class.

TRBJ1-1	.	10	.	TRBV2	CASPNTEAFF	TGTGCCAGCCCAAACACTGAAGCTTTCTTT
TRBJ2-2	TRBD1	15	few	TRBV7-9	CASSPDRVGSGELFF	TGTGCCAGCAGCCCGGACAGGGTAGGATCCGGGGAGCTGTTTTTT
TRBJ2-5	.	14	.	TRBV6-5	CASGEQGNEETQYF	TGTGCCAGCGGGGAGCAGGGTAATGAGGAGACCCAGTACTTC
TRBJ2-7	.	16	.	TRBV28	CASSPLDGTSSYEQYF	TGTGCCAGCAGCCCACTGGATGGGACGAGCTCCTACGAGCAGTACTTC
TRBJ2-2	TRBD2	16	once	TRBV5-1	CASHSRAGASPGELFF	TGCGCCAGTCATTCGAGAGCGGGAGCAAGCCCCGGGGAGCTGTTTTTT
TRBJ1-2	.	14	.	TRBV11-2	CASSLGTGYYGYTF	TGTGCCAGCAGCTTAGGTACGGGGTACTATGGCTACACCTTC
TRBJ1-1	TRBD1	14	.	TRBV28	CASSLGQGVSEAFF	TGTGCCAGCAGTTTGGGACAGGGGGTATCTGAAGCTTTCTTT
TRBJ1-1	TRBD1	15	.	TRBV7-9	CASSLLGQGETEAFF	TGTGCCAGCAGCTTGTTGGGACAGGGGGAGACTGAAGCTTTCTTT
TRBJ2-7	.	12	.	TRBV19	CASSPRKYEQYF	TGTGCCAGTAGTCCCAGGAAATACGAGCAGTACTTC
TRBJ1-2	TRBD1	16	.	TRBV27	CASSLRGGQGKEGYTF	TGTGCCAGCAGTTTAAGAGGGGGACAGGGGAAGGAGGGCTACACCTTC
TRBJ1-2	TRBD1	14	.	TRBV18	CASSPPKGQDGYTF	TGTGCCAGCTCACCACCGAAGGGACAGGATGGCTACACCTTC
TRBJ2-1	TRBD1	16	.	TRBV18	CASSPLPGQQDNEQFF	TGTGCCAGCTCGCCATTACCGGGACAGCAAGACAATGAGCAGTTCTTC
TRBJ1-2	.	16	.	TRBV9	CASSPELQGQRYGYTF	TGTGCCAGCAGCCCGGAGTTACAGGGTCAGAGGTATGGCTACACCTTC
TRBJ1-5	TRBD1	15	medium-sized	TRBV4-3	CASKLDRVGNQPQHF	TGCGCCAGCAAATTAGACAGGGTAGGCAATCAGCCCCAGCATTTT
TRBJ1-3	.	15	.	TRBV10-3	CAISDPGLNGNTIYF	TGTGCCATCAGTGATCCGGGCTTAAATGGAAACACCATATATTTT
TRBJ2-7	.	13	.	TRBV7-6	CASSAVRAQEQYF	TGTGCCAGCAGCGCAGTCAGGGCACAAGAGCAGTACTTC
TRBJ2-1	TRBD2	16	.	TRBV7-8	CASSLAGGPLRGVRFF	TGTGCCAGCAGCCTAGCGGGAGGACCTTTACGGGGGGTTCGGTTCTTC
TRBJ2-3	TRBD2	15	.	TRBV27	CASSLSLAGTDTQYF	TGTGCCAGCAGTTTAAGTCTAGCGGGCACAGATACGCAGTATTTT
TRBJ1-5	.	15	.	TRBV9	CASSALEGGNQPQHF	TGTGCCAGCAGTGCCCTGGAGGGGGGAAACCAGCCCCAGCATTTT
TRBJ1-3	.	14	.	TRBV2	CASNSDHSGNTIYF	TGTGCCAGCAACTCAGACCACTCTGGAAACACCATATATTTT
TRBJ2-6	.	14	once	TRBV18	CASSTDTGANVLTF	TGTGCCAGCTCAACGGACACTGGGGCCAACGTCCTGACTTTC
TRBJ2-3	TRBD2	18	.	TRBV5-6	CASSTRYGREGLKDTQYF	TGTGCCAGCTCAACCCGGTACGGGCGGGAGGGCCTCAAAGATACGCAGTATTTT
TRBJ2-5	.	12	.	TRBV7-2	CASSSPKETQYF	TGTGCCAGCAGCTCCCCAAAAGAGACCCAGTACTTC
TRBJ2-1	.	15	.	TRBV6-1	CASSEEAGSYNEQFF	TGTGCCAGCAGTGAAGAAGCGGGCTCCTACAATGAGCAGTTCTTC
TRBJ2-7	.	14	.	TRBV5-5	CASSLQGSSYEQYF	TGTGCCAGCAGCTTGCAGGGCAGCTCCTACGAGCAGTACTTC
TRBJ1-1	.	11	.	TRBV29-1	CSVGENTEAFF	TGCAGCGTGGGAGAGAACACTGAAGCTTTCTTT
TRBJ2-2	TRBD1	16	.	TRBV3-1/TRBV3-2	CASSQPGQALTGELFF	TGTGCCAGCAGCCAACCGGGACAGGCATTGACCGGGGAGCTGTTTTTT
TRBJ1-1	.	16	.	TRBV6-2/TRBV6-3	CASSERKGGVNTEAFF	TGTGCCAGCAGCGAGCGGAAGGGCGGAGTGAACACTGAAGCTTTCTTT
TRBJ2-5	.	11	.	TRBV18	CASSVQETQYF	TGTGCCAGCTCCGTACAAGAGACCCAGTACTTC
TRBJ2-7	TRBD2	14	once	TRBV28	CATNLPGTTYEQYF	TGTGCCACCAATCTTCCCGGGACTACGTACGAGCAGTACTTC
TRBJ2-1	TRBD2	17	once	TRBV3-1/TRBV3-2	CASSQDGYSGTKNIPFF	TGTGCCAGCAGCCAAGATGGTTATTCCGGGACTAAGAATATTCCGTTCTTC
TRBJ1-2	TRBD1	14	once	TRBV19	CASSSRDRVEGYTF	TGTGCCAGTAGCTCCCGGGACAGGGTCGAAGGCTACACCTTC
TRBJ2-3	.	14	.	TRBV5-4	CASSFGGDTDTQYF	TGTGCCAGCAGCTTTGGCGGGGACACAGATACGCAGTATTTT
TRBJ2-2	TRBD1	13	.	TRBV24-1	CATGTGGPGELFF	TGTGCCACGGGGACAGGGGGCCCCGGGGAGCTGTTTTTT
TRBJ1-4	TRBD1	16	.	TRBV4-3	CASSQDPRGRFEKLFF	TGCGCCAGCAGCCAAGATCCAAGGGGGCGATTTGAAAAACTGTTTTTT
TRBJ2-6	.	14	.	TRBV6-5	CASRVNSGANVLTF	TGTGCCAGCAGAGTAAACTCTGGGGCCAACGTCCTGACTTTC
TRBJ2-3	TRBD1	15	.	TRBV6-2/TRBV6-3	CASSSTGGLADTQYF	TGTGCCAGCAGTTCCACAGGGGGCCTCGCAGATACGCAGTATTTT
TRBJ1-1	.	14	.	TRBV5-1	CASSVTGTGTEAFF	TGCGCCAGCAGCGTAACAGGGACGGGCACTGAAGCTTTCTTT
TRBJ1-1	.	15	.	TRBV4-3	CASSQDPQGNTEAFF	TGCGCCAGCAGCCAAGATCCTCAGGGGAACACTGAAGCTTTCTTT
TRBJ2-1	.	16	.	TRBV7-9	CASSSGGLVGDNEQFF	TGTGCCAGCAGCTCCGGGGGACTCGTGGGTGACAATGAGCAGTTCTTC
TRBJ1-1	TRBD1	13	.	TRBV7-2	CASILTGSTEAFF	TGTGCCAGCATATTGACAGGGAGTACTGAAGCTTTCTTT
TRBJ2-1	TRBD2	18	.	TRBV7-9	CASSLVSQRGFGGDEQFF	TGTGCCAGCAGCTTAGTATCGCAGCGCGGGTTCGGGGGGGATGAGCAGTTCTTC
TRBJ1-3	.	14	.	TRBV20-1	CSASFQGGRHTIYF	TGCAGTGCTAGTTTCCAGGGTGGCCGCCACACCATATATTTT
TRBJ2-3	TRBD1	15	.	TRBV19	CASSIGQESTDTQYF	TGTGCCAGTAGTATCGGACAGGAGAGCACAGATACGCAGTATTTT
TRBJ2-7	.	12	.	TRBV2	CASTEDSYEQYF	TGTGCCAGCACTGAGGACAGCTACGAGCAGTACTTC
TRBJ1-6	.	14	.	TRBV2	CASAETSYNSPLHF	TGTGCCAGCGCGGAGACCTCCTATAATTCACCCCTCCACTTT
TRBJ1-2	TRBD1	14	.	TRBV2	CASRGTVGYYGYTF	TGTGCCAGCAGGGGGACAGTGGGGTACTATGGCTACACCTTC
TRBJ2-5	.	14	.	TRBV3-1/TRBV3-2	CASSQLVGKETQYF	TGTGCCAGCAGCCAACTGGTTGGGAAAGAGACCCAGTACTTC
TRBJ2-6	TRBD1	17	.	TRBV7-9	CASSLTGFHTGANVLTF	TGTGCCAGCAGCTTGACAGGGTTTCACACTGGGGCCAACGTCCTGACTTTC
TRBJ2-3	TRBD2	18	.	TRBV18	CASSPTVPGAAGTDTQYF	TGTGCCAGCTCACCAACAGTCCCGGGAGCAGCGGGAACAGATACGCAGTATTTT
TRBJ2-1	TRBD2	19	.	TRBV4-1	CASSYGWTSGMGGNNEQFF	TGCGCCAGCAGCTACGGGTGGACTAGCGGCATGGGGGGAAACAATGAGCAGTTCTTC
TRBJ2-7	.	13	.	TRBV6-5	CASSVGPNYEQYF	TGTGCCAGCAGCGTGGGACCGAACTACGAGCAGTACTTC
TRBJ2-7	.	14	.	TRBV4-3	CASSHKVGAGEQYF	TGCGCCAGCAGCCATAAAGTAGGGGCTGGCGAGCAGTACTTC